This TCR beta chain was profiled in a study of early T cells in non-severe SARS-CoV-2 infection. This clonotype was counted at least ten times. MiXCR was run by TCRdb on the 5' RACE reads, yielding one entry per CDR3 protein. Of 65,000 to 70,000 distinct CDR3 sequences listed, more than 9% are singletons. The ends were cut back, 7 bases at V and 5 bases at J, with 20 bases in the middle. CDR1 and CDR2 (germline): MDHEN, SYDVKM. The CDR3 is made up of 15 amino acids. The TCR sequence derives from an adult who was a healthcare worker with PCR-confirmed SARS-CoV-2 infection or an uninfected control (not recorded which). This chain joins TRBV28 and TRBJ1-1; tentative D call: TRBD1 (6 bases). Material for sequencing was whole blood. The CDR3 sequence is CASIRGGQGETEAFF. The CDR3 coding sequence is TGTGCCAGCATTCGAGGGGGTCAAGGAGAGACTGAAGCTTTCTTT.